The T cell receptor (beta chain) described here comes from a study of T cell clones after liver transplantation. The J segment lost 11 bases and the V segment lost 1 base, leaving 11 bases of the junction unmatched. This CDR3 is built from 15 residues. CDR1 is MDHEN, CDR2 SYDVKM, per germline. Data came from immunoSEQ multiplex PCR; TCRdb stores just in-frame clones and leaves some out. The table records about 120,000 clones, 90% of them present only once. The V gene is TRBV28, the J gene TRBJ1-1; 9 nucleotides match TRBD1. This sample comprised CD4+ T cells from blood, obtained 12 months after liver transplant. The clonotype comes from a human patient who received a liver transplant. Some T cells may have originated in the graft donor. CDR3 in DNA: TGTGCCAGCAGTTTATTTGGACAGGGGCCTCCAGGGGCTTTCTTT. It encodes CASSLFGQGPPGAFF.